This entry features one T cell receptor (beta chain) sequence. Its specificity is unknown. The entry originates in a study of high-grade serous ovarian cancer treatment subgroups. At the level of the study: Each sample yielded on average around 7,000 unique TCR beta rearrangements from around 15,000 reads.

Clones were read by immunoSEQ multiplex PCR, and TCRdb kept only the in-frame ones, dropping some. Among some 27,000 clones listed, 84% were seen once. Tumor samples were obtained before definitive surgery or chemotherapy. This CDR3 spans 18 amino acids. V was trimmed by 0 bases and J by 3 bases, leaving 22 bases between them. CDR1 and CDR2 (germline): SGHDT, YYEEEE. Study findings and constraints: CDR1 and CDR2 were left unanalyzed; analyses focused on CDR3. Tumors within one patient showed repertoire similarity of 0.11 to 0.79. These tumor repertoires lack spatial information from bulk sequencing.

The chain couples TRBV5-6 to TRBJ2-7; TRBD2 is a possible D gene (6 bases). The clonotype originates from a human donor with high-grade serous ovarian cancer. The sample was tumor tissue. CDR3 nucleotide sequence: TGTGCCAGCAGCTTGGGGTCGCGGGGCGGCTTCGAGATCTACGAGCAGTACTTC. This sequence encodes CASSLGSRGGFEIYEQYF.